This TCR beta chain is drawn from a study of beta chain features in type 1 diabetes. The authors reverse transcribed all of the isolated RNA, so sequencing captured expressed TCRB transcripts. The data were produced by immunoSEQ multiplex PCR, yet TCRdb's version contains in-frame clones alone and is incomplete. This table has about 930,000 clones, about a sixth appearing once. The CDR3 length is 14 residues. Trimming cost V 1 base and J 2 bases, with 9 bases left between them. Germline V CDR1 and CDR2: SGDLS, YYNGEE. The sample taken for sequencing was naive CD4+ T cells from blood. The V and J genes are TRBV9 and TRBJ1-2; D gene unclear. The TCR was taken from a young woman in good health. The CDR3 region has the DNA TGTGCCAGCAGCGTAAATCCGCAAAACTATGGCTACACCTTC. Residues: CASSVNPQNYGYTF.